The T cell receptor beta chain described here comes from a study of Ad26.COV2.S vaccination and SARS-CoV-2 variants (dated by TCRdb to about 2021). For context, the study as a whole: Vaccine-arm donors came from COV1001, a multicentre, randomized, double-blind, placebo-controlled phase I-IIa trial of Ad26.COV2.S in healthy adults. Ad26.COV2.S was given intramuscularly at 5x10^10 or 1x10^11 viral particles, as a single shot or as two shots 56 days apart. TCRbeta repertoire sequencing was used to assess the specificity and breadth of SARS-CoV-2-reactive T cell receptors after Ad26.COV2.S vaccination. A total of some 30 samples were included in the TCR-sequenced set, comprising around 19 Ad26.COV2.S vaccine recipients, 5 placebo recipients and 8 SARS-CoV-2 convalescent individuals. Trial participants were randomized into five groups of five: low-dose or high-dose Ad26.COV2.S given once or twice, or placebo on both occasions. Throughout the experiments and outcome assessment, investigators stayed blinded to trial group allocation.

The study at large found these results: Vaccine and placebo recipients had similar non-spike TCR breadth, a finding consistent with the vaccine containing only spike. After vaccination, spike-specific CD8+ and CD4+ T cell responses were reported to show substantial breadth. Compared with placebo recipients, Ad26.COV2.S recipients showed higher spike-specific TCR breadth (P = 0.0014). The authors noted that total T cell responses may have been underestimated by the TCR breadth and depth analyses. The study lacked the statistical power to compare responses across vaccine doses or regimens.

The immunoSEQ Assay was used to sequence TCRbeta CDR3 regions. After extraction, genomic DNA underwent amplification by bias-controlled multiplex PCR, followed by high-throughput sequencing. The study's own analysis went as follows. To quantify the absolute abundance of each unique TCRbeta CDR3 region, sequences were collapsed and filtered. T cell fraction was estimated by normalizing TCRbeta template counts to usable DNA, with usable DNA measured through amplification of reference genes found in all nucleated cells. Repertoire TCRs were annotated as SARS-CoV-2-specific by exact matching of V gene, CDR3 amino acid sequence and J gene to a known reactive TCR set. MIRA supplied the reference SARS-CoV-2 TCR set, which was filtered for enrichment in COVID-19-positive ImmuneCODE repertoires so that public or cross-reactive TCRs were removed. Drawing on the MIRA antigens, annotated TCRs were analysed further at the level of specific ORF or position within ORF. Breadth was defined as annotated unique rearrangements over total unique productive rearrangements; depth was the summed frequency of those rearrangements. TCR breadth was compared between groups using two-sided Wilcoxon rank-sum tests. The clones in this table, taken by TCRdb from immuneACCESS, are in-frame only. Not every clone is retained; where verified, under half of the shortfall comes from an unresolved V gene, and the cause of the rest is unknown. V and J calls and clone size are those listed in that table; D and trimming were worked out from the DNA. For this sample the table gives 440,000 or so clones, of which approximately 90% were detected only once. The top ten hold around 1.6% of the sample.

Including the terminal cysteine and phenylalanine, the CDR3 comprises 13 residues. The only DNA kept is the CDR3, 39 bases in frame from the first base. V is shortened by 6 bases, J by 3 bases, and the region joining them spans 10 bases. CDR1 MDHEN and CDR2 SYDVKM were looked up in the germline V gene. About this clone itself: It has no known antigen specificity. Base qualities are missing; no much larger clone stands one base away.

Reading the label with the study, this specimen's treatment or condition is: roughly 20 received Ad26.COV2.S at low or high dose, single or two shots; roughly five received placebo; per-sample allocation not given. For vaccine and placebo recipients, the sequenced repertoires came from samples collected on day 63 after the first injection. Between 29 July and 7 August 2020, Cohort 1b enrolled 25 adults aged 18-55 years at one site in Boston, USA. Ad26.COV2.S was a replication-incompetent adenovirus type 26 vector that expressed a prefusion-stabilized SARS-CoV-2 spike protein derived from the original Wuhan strain.

The TCR sequence derives from a person between 18 and 59 years old who received the Ad26.COV2.S COVID-19 vaccine or a placebo. The rearrangement joined TRBV28 to TRBJ2-3, and possibly TRBD1, on 6 matching bases. The sequences come from peripheral blood, collected in a trial of Ad26.COV2.S vaccine versus placebo. The CDR3 protein sequence reads: CASRQGGTDTQYF. The sequenced DNA: TGTGCCAGCAGACAGGGCGGTACAGATACGCAGTATTTT.